The 26 T cell receptor beta chains in this list originate from one sample, sequenced in a study of control samples from healthy donors and cancer patients (dated by TCRdb to 2018 to 2021). Preparation of the library involved the immunoSEQ multiplex PCR assay. TCRdb retrieved this table from immuneACCESS and kept in-frame rearrangements only. Not all clones are present; in checked studies, unresolved V genes account for under half, and no reason is known for the remainder. Counted in this sample were 150,000 to 200,000 clones; about 94% of them appeared once. The ten largest clones capture 8.5% of the sample. Source material: blood. The receptors here all came from a woman between 40 and 50 years old in good health.

This chain joins TRBV6-2 or TRBV6-3 and TRBJ1-6; D is unclear. Germline assignment: CDR1 MNHEY and CDR2 SVGEGT. Trimming took 4 bases from V and 10 from J, leaving 11 bases between them. This CDR3 has 13 residues. The chain's CDR3 is CASSLPSRSPLHF. The CDR3 nucleotides are TGTGCCAGCAGTTTACCCAGTAGGTCACCCCTCCACTTT.

V and J are TRBV18 and TRBJ2-3; TRBD2 matches at 13 bases. The CDR3 totals 20 residues. The germline V gene encodes CDR1 KGHSH and CDR2 LQKENI. The V segment lost 2 bases and the J segment 0 bases; nucleotides outside the gene matches: 11. This chain's CDR3 is CASSPTRLAGGPRSTDTQYF. DNA of the CDR3: TGTGCCAGCTCACCAACCCGACTAGCGGGGGGCCCTCGAAGCACAGATACGCAGTATTTT.

The CDR3 sequence is CASSSPYEQYF. DNA for the CDR3: TGTGCCAGCAGTAGCCCCTACGAGCAGTACTTC. The chain has TRBV7-9 and TRBJ2-7, with D hard to call. The CDR3 runs to 11 residues. V gave up 6 bases and J gave up 2 bases, with 5 bases separating them. Germline CDR1 reads SEHNR; CDR2 reads FQNEAQ (reference sequence).

The V gene is TRBV10-3, the J gene TRBJ2-2, with D hard to call. The CDR3 is made up of 12 amino acids. V dropped 5 bases and J dropped 6 bases, with 7 bases sitting between them. Germline V CDR1 and CDR2: ENHRY, SYGVKD. The DNA of the CDR3 is TGTGCCATCAGTAATCCCGCCGGGGAGCTGTTTTTT. Its protein is CAISNPAGELFF.

The rearrangement uses TRBV4-2 and TRBJ1-2, with 7 bases fitting TRBD1. V lost 2 bases, J lost 4 bases, and 10 bases stayed unmatched. Germline CDR1 LGHNA, CDR2 YNFKEQ. This CDR3 is 16 amino acids long. The CDR3 region is CASSQSSGGDSYGYTF. CDR3 bases: TGTGCCAGCAGCCAATCCTCAGGGGGGGACTCCTATGGCTACACCTTC.

The rearrangement uses TRBV7-6 and TRBJ2-3, with TRBD2 matching over 7 bases. CDR1 and CDR2 from the germline V gene are SGHVS and FNYEAQ. V lost 5 bases and J lost 0; bases outside the gene matches: 11. The CDR3 extends over 17 amino acids. CDR3 DNA sequence: TGTGCCAGCAGCAGCGGGACGGGCGGGTGGAGCACAGATACGCAGTATTTT. This translates into CASSSGTGGWSTDTQYF.

The chain couples TRBV19 to TRBJ1-1; tentatively, D is TRBD1 (6 bases). V was cut by 7 bases and J by 1 base, with 16 bases left in between. Germline CDR1 LNHDA, CDR2 SQIVND (reference sequence). The CDR3 has 15 residues. The CDR3 DNA sequence: TGTGCCAGTACCTCGGAGGGGGGGAAGAACACTGAAGCTTTCTTT. Its translation: CASTSEGGKNTEAFF.

V and J are TRBV5-1 and TRBJ1-5; no clear D gene. The CDR3 runs 14 residues. Germline lookup yields CDR1 SGHRS and CDR2 YFSETQ. The V end was cut by 0 bases, the J end by 0 bases, with 4 bases between. CDR3 protein: CASSLDGSNQPQHF. The CDR3 coding sequence is TGCGCCAGCAGCTTGGACGGTAGCAATCAGCCCCAGCATTTT.

The chain couples TRBV27 to TRBJ2-1; no definite D call. The CDR3 is 16 residues long. Germline V gene sequence: CDR1 MNHEY, CDR2 SMNVEV (reference sequence). V lost 0 bases to trimming and J lost 2 bases, with 11 bases between them. CDR3: CASSLSRSIPYNEQFF. The CDR3, as DNA: TGTGCCAGCAGTTTATCGAGGTCAATACCCTACAATGAGCAGTTCTTC.

The rearrangement links TRBV29-1 to TRBJ1-1; a weak D match, TRBD1 (5 bases). The CDR3 contains 13 residues. Germline loops: CDR1 SQVTM, CDR2 ANQGSEA. The V end lost 1 base, the J end lost 1 base, and 7 bases lay between the germline ends. CDR3 in amino acids: CSVEAQGNTEAFF. As DNA, the CDR3 is TGCAGCGTTGAAGCGCAGGGGAACACTGAAGCTTTCTTT.

The chain has TRBV27 and TRBJ2-7, with 10 bases lining up with TRBD2. This CDR3 has 14 residues. V was pared by 4 bases and J by 5 bases, with 5 bases of the junction left unmatched. From germline, CDR1 is MNHEY and CDR2 SMNVEV (reference sequence). CDR3 protein: CASSSSGSWDEQYF. The CDR3 nucleotides read TGTGCCAGCAGTTCTAGCGGGAGCTGGGACGAGCAGTACTTC.

This sequence joins TRBV10-3 and TRBJ1-3; D is uncertain. The CDR3 contains 14 residues. Trimming took off 2 bases at V and 0 bases at J, with 5 bases between the two ends. Germline values: CDR1 ENHRY, CDR2 SYGVKD. CDR3 region: CAISEGPSGNTIYF. Written as DNA, the CDR3 is TGTGCCATCAGTGAGGGACCCTCTGGAAACACCATATATTTT.

V is TRBV9 and J is TRBJ2-1, with D maybe TRBD2 (6 bases). Trimming left V 6 bases short and J 0 bases short, with 13 bases between. This CDR3 has 15 residues. Germline V CDR1 and CDR2: SGDLS, YYNGEE. The CDR3 nucleotides are TGTGCCAGCACACCCCGGGGAGGCTCCTACAATGAGCAGTTCTTC. Encoded protein: CASTPRGGSYNEQFF. Together with reference TRBV9 and TRBJ2-1, the CDR3 gives the full variable domain: DSGVTQTPKHLITATGQRVTLRCSPRSGDLSVYWYQQSLDQGLQFLIQYYNGEERAKGNILERFSAQQFPDLHSELNLSSLELGDSALYFCASTPRGGSYNEQFFGPGTRLTVL.

This chain links TRBV11-2 with TRBJ1-5; the D gene is possibly TRBD1 (5 bases). Germline CDR1 is SGHAT and CDR2 is FQNNGV. The CDR3 covers 14 residues. Trimming left V 3 bases short and J 7 bases short, with 13 bases between. The CDR3 is CASSLAQGGQPQHF. In DNA, the CDR3 is TGTGCCAGCAGCTTGGCCCAGGGAGGACAGCCCCAGCATTTT. The variable domain in full, with the rest retrieved from reference TRBV11-2 and TRBJ1-5, is EAGVAQSPRYKIIEKRQSVAFWCNPISGHATLYWYQQILGQGPKLLIQFQNNGVVDDSQLPKDRFSAERLKGVDSTLKIQPAKLEDSAVYLCASSLAQGGQPQHFGDGTRLSIL.

This clone was detected once. The chain has TRBV7-2 and TRBJ1-4; no clear D gene. The germline V and J ends were trimmed by 2 bases and 5 bases, with 21 bases remaining between them. The CDR3 is 18 amino acids. Per the germline V gene, CDR1 is SGHTA and CDR2 is FQGNSA. CDR3 DNA sequence: TGTGCCAGCAGCTTACTCCCTCGGCTTGGCAACTTAAATGAAAAACTGTTTTTT. It specifies CASSLLPRLGNLNEKLFF. Based on the CDR3 plus reference TRBV7-2 and TRBJ1-4, the full variable domain is GAGVSQSPSNKVTEKGKDVELRCDPISGHTALYWYRQSLGQGLEFLIYFQGNSAPDKSGLPSDRFSAERTGGSVSTLTIQRTQQEDSAVYLCASSLLPRLGNLNEKLFFGSGTQLSVL.

CDR3 sequence (DNA): TGTGCCAGCTCACCATACAGCGGTCCAAACAATCAGCCCCAGCATTTT. Its protein product is CASSPYSGPNNQPQHF. The genes are TRBV18 and TRBJ1-5; D remains unclear. The ends were cut back, 2 bases at V and 3 bases at J, with 14 bases in the middle. This CDR3 region has 16 residues. CDR1 and CDR2 from the germline V gene are KGHSH and LQKENI.

The chain couples TRBV5-6 to TRBJ2-3, with 11 bases lining up with TRBD2. This CDR3 region has 17 residues. The ends lost 4 bases at V and 0 bases at J; junction bases unmatched: 7. Per germline, CDR1 SGHDT and CDR2 YYEEEE. CDR3 nucleotide sequence: TGTGCCAGCAGCGACGGGACTAGCGGACCGAGCACAGATACGCAGTATTTT. The encoded protein is CASSDGTSGPSTDTQYF.

This chain links TRBV6-5 with TRBJ2-7; 8 bases match TRBD2. V was pared by 7 bases and J by 4 bases, with 9 bases of the junction left unmatched. The germline gives CDR1 MNHEY, CDR2 SVGAGI. This CDR3 is built from 14 residues. The CDR3 DNA reads as TGTGCCAGCACCCTGGGACTAGACTCTTACGAGCAGTACTTC. Translating it yields CASTLGLDSYEQYF.

V is TRBV12-5 and J is TRBJ2-1; possible D gene TRBD2, 6 bases. The germline V gene encodes CDR1 LGHNT and CDR2 FRNRAP. The CDR3 extends over 16 amino acids. V was trimmed by 1 base and J by 5 bases, leaving 15 bases between them. CDR3 DNA: TGTGCTAGTGGTTTGGGACGACGTCTAGCGAACAATGAGCAGTTCTTC. This gives the protein CASGLGRRLANNEQFF.

This chain links TRBV7-2 with TRBJ1-6; D is uncertain. CDR1 SGHTA and CDR2 FQGNSA come from the germline V gene. This CDR3 comprises 14 residues. Deletions cut 1 base from V and 11 bases from J, with 12 bases between. CDR3 nucleotides: TGTGCCAGCAGCTTAGGTCAGGAAAATCCACCCCTCCACTTT. It translates to CASSLGQENPPLHF.

The chain joins TRBV29-1 to TRBJ1-1; D gene ambiguous. Trimming stripped 7 bases from V and 1 base from J, with 13 bases between. The germline V gene encodes CDR1 SQVTM and CDR2 ANQGSEA. The CDR3 sequence is 13 residues long. The CDR3 here is CSARRAQNTEAFF. The CDR3 nucleotides read TGCAGCGCACGGAGGGCCCAGAACACTGAAGCTTTCTTT.

This chain uses TRBV6-6 with TRBJ1-2; weak D call: TRBD1 (6 bases). The CDR3 totals 15 residues. Trimming cost V 5 bases and J 4 bases, with 17 bases left between them. CDR1 and CDR2 from the germline V gene are MNHNY and SVGAGI (reference sequence). CDR3 in DNA: TGTGCCAGCAGTGACGTCGTCAGGGGCGTCTATGGCTACACCTTC. Translating it yields CASSDVVRGVYGYTF.

The V gene is TRBV7-8, the J gene TRBJ1-1; D gene ambiguous. Per the germline V gene, CDR1 is SGHVS and CDR2 is FQNEAQ. The V end was cut by 11 bases, the J end by 1 base, with 14 bases between. The CDR3 has 13 amino acids. The CDR3 here is CASGARGNTEAFF. The CDR3 bases are TGTGCCTCAGGTGCACGGGGGAACACTGAAGCTTTCTTT.

The rearrangement uses TRBV21-1 and TRBJ2-3; the D segment call TRBD2 is taken from the table without a DNA check. TRBV21-1 is a pseudogene segment. There are 16 residues in the CDR3. The CDR3 reads CASSNSQEGSTDTQYF. As DNA, the CDR3 is TGTGCCAGCAGCAATTCCCAGGAGGGTAGCACAGATACGCAGTATTTT.

V is TRBV5-5 and J is TRBJ1-1; D unresolved. The V end was cut by 1 base, the J end by 0 bases, with 7 bases between. CDR3 length equals 14 residues. Germline CDR1 SGHKS, CDR2 YYEKEE (reference sequence). CDR3 bases: TGTGCCAGCAGCTTGTACGGTCTGAACACTGAAGCTTTCTTT. This translates into CASSLYGLNTEAFF.

The chain joins TRBV5-1 to TRBJ2-5; the match to TRBD2 covers 11 bases. V lost 0 bases to trimming and J lost 3 bases; unmatched junction nucleotides: 4. CDR1 and CDR2 (germline): SGHRS, YFSETQ. The CDR3 is 16 amino acids. The CDR3 nucleotides are TGCGCCAGCAGCTTGGCGGTGACTAGCGGGGAAGAGACCCAGTACTTC. This translates into CASSLAVTSGEETQYF.